What follows describes a single T cell receptor beta chain. The antigen remains undetermined. The data were taken from a study of T cells in Graves' hyperthyroidism and ophthalmopathy. General study results and limits: Blood also held most thyroid clonotypes expanded beyond 0.001. By a 13 V-J model, ophthalmopathy was set apart from stable hyperthyroidism.

Germline CDR1 and CDR2: MGHDK and SYGVNS. Unmatched junction bases numbered 7, after V lost 2 bases and J lost 4 bases. The CDR3 is made up of 15 amino acids. Uncontrolled infection, other autoimmune disease, pregnancy and lactation each barred patients from inclusion. RNA transcripts provided the source from which TCR beta CDR3 regions were amplified. HTBI primers drove first-round RT-PCR of the TCR CDR3. TCRdb independently ran MiXCR on the multiplex PCR reads; one entry per CDR3 protein. In the table there are over 650,000 distinct CDR3 sequences, nearly 45% of which are singletons. V gene TRBV25-1 combines with J gene TRBJ2-5, with 7 positions matching TRBD1. The receptor was isolated from an adult man with Graves' disease, either hyperthyroidism or ophthalmopathy (not recorded which). The material sequenced was peripheral blood or thyroid tissue (not recorded which). CDR3 amino acids: CASSEQTGLRETQYF. The CDR3, as DNA: TGTGCCAGCAGTGAACAGACAGGGTTAAGAGAGACCCAGTACTTC.